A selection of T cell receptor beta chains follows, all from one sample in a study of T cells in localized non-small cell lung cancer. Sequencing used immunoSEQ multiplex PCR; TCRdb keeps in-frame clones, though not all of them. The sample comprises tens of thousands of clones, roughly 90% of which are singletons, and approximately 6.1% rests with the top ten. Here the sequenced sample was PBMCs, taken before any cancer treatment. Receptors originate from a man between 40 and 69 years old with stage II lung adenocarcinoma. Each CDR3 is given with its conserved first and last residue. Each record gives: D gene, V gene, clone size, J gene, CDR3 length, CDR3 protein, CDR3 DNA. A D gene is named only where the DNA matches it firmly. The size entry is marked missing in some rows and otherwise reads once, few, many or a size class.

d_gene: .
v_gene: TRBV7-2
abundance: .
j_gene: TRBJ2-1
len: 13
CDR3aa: CASSAGPPNEQFF
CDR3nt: TGTGCCAGCAGCGCGGGACCGCCCAATGAGCAGTTCTTC

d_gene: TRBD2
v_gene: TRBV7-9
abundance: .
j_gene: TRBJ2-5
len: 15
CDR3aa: CASSLAATSGETQYF
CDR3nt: TGTGCCAGCAGCTTAGCGGCTACTAGCGGAGAGACCCAGTACTTC

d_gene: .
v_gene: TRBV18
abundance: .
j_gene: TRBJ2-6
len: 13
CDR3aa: CASSPLGANVLTF
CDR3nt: TGTGCCAGCTCACCTCTTGGGGCCAACGTCCTGACTTTC

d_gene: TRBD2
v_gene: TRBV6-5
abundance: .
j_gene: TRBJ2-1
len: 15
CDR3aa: CASSPQGTSYNEQFF
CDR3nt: TGTGCCAGCAGTCCTCAGGGGACTAGCTACAATGAGCAGTTCTTC

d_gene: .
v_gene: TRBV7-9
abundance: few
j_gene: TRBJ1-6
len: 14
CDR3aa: CASSLTDSGSPLHF
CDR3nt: TGTGCCAGCAGCTTAACAGACAGTGGTTCACCCCTCCACTTT

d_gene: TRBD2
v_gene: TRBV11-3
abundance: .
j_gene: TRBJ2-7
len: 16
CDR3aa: CATSGGLAGGPYEQYF
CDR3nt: TGTGCCACCTCGGGGGGACTAGCGGGAGGGCCCTACGAGCAGTACTTC

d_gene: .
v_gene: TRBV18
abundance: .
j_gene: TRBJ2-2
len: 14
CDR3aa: CASSQGEDTGELFF
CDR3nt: TGTGCCAGCTCACAGGGGGAGGACACCGGGGAGCTGTTTTTT

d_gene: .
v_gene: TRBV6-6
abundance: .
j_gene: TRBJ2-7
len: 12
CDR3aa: CASSYSPDEQYF
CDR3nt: TGTGCCAGCAGTTACTCACCCGACGAGCAGTACTTC

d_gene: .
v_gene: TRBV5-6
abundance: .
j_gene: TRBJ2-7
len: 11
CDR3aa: CASSRSYEQYF
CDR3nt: TGTGCCAGCAGCCGATCCTACGAGCAGTACTTC

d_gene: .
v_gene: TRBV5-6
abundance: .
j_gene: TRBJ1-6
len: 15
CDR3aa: CASGPASSYNSPLHF
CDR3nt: TGTGCCAGTGGTCCAGCTAGCTCCTATAATTCACCCCTCCACTTT

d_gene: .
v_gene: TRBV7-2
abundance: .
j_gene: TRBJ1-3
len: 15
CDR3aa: CASSLAAGVGNTIYF
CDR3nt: TGTGCCAGCAGCTTAGCAGCCGGGGTGGGAAACACCATATATTTT

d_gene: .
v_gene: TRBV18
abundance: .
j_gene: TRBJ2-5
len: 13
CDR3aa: CASSLRRGETQYF
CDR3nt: TGTGCCAGCTCCCTCAGGCGGGGAGAGACCCAGTACTTC

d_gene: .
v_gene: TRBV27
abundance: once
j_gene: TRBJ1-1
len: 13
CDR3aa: CASSFRLNTEAFF
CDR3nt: TGTGCCAGCAGTTTTAGGCTGAACACTGAAGCTTTCTTT

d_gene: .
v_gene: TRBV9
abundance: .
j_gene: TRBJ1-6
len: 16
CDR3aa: CASSGGTADIIHPLHF
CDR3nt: TGTGCCAGCAGCGGGGGGACGGCCGATATAATTCACCCCCTCCACTTT

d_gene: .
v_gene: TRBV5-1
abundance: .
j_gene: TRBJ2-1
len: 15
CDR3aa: CASSAPPAAYNEQFF
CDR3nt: TGCGCCAGCAGCGCTCCGCCCGCCGCCTACAATGAGCAGTTCTTC

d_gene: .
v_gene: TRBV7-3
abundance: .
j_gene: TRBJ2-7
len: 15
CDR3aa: CASSLTGQTTYEQYF
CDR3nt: TGTGCCAGCAGCTTAACAGGACAGACTACCTACGAGCAGTACTTC

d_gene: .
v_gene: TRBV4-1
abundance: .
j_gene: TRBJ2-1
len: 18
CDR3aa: CASSQEETRPLLNNEQFF
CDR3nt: TGCGCCAGCAGCCAAGAGGAAACTAGGCCTCTTTTAAACAATGAGCAGTTCTTC

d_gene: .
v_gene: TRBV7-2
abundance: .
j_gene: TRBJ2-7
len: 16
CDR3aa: CASSLAVGASSYEQYF
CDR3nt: TGTGCCAGCAGCTTAGCGGTCGGGGCGAGCTCCTACGAGCAGTACTTC

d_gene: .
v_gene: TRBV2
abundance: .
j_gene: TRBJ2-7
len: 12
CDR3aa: CASTQAGQEQYF
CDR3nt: TGTGCCAGCACACAGGCCGGGCAGGAGCAGTACTTC

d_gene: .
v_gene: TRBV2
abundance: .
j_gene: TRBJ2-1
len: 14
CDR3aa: CASKGGGKDNEQFF
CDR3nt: TGTGCCAGCAAGGGAGGGGGCAAGGACAATGAGCAGTTCTTC

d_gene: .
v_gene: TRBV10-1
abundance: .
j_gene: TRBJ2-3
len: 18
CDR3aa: CASSESGNTRGGTDTQYF
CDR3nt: TGCGCCAGCAGTGAGTCAGGGAATACTAGGGGCGGCACAGATACGCAGTATTTT

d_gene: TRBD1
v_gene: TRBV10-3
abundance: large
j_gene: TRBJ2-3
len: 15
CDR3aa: CAISPGTANTDTQYF
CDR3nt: TGTGCCATCAGCCCCGGGACAGCCAACACAGATACGCAGTATTTT

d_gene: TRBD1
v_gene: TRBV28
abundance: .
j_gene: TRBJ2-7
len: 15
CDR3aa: CASSPLGTGHNEQYF
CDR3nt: TGTGCCAGCAGTCCGCTCGGGACAGGGCACAACGAGCAGTACTTC

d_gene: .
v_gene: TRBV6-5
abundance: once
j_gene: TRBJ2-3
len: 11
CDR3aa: CASSHTDTQYF
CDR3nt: TGTGCCAGCAGCCACACAGATACGCAGTATTTT

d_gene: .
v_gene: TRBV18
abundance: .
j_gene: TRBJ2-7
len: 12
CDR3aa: CASSPDYYEQYF
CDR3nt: TGTGCCAGCTCACCGGATTACTACGAGCAGTACTTC

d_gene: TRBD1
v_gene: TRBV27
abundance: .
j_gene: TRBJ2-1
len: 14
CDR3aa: CASSPGQGYNEQFF
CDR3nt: TGTGCCAGCAGCCCGGGACAGGGATACAATGAGCAGTTCTTC

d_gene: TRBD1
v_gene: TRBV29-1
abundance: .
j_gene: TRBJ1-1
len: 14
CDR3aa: CSVDRGIRSTEAFF
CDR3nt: TGCAGCGTGGACAGGGGTATTCGGAGTACTGAAGCTTTCTTT

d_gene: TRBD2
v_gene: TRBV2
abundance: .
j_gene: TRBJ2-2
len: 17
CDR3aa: CASSDSLAGVNTGELFF
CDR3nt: TGTGCCAGCAGTGATAGTCTAGCGGGGGTTAACACCGGGGAGCTGTTTTTT